This TCR beta chain was profiled in a study of blood T cell repertoires in COVID-19 (dated by TCRdb to the early 2020s). Regarding the complete study: Samples covering the acute and convalescent phases of COVID-19 were provided by collaborators in the United States, Italy and Spain. The material from the prospective study consisted of cDNA or gDNA derived from T cells, B-cell-depleted T cells, or PBMCs. Subjects who had been exposed to COVID-19, were actively infected with it, or had recovered from it provided the deeply sampled blood TCRbeta repertoires that made up the dataset. The repertoires were released in a freely available public database meant as a resource for research on the immune response to SARS-CoV-2. Samples came from the ongoing ImmuneRACE study (first 160 participants) plus 1,254 subjects from 6 global collaborators. Nearly every sample came with metadata listing a de-identified subject ID, COVID-19 status, age in years and sex. HLA class I and class II types, where available, came from metadata supplied by the sample provider rather than from assay-based typing.

Its CDR3 holds 15 amino acids, cysteine through phenylalanine. CDR3 DNA is the only sequence kept; it has 45 bases, read in frame from the first base. Compared with germline, V lacks 6 bases and J lacks 7 bases; bases without a gene match: 10. In the germline V gene, CDR1 corresponds to KGHDR and CDR2 to SFDVKD. Collaborating institutions collected whole blood in K2EDTA tubes following their own protocols. For TCRbeta analysis, collaborators shipped samples in one of three forms: frozen whole blood, isolated PBMCs, or DNA extracted from either of those sample types. As regards this clone: Its target antigen remains unknown. It has no much larger one-base neighbor in the sample; base qualities were not kept.

Here is what the overall study found, with its caveats: The quantity of clinical and demographic metadata differed by source and by participant and was supplied without curation.

TCRbeta CDR3 regions were amplified from genomic DNA using the immunoSEQ Assay, a bias-controlled multiplex PCR. The authors' analysis ran thus. The number of nucleated cells in each sample was estimated from the amplification of reference gene primers within the assay. To quantify the absolute abundance of each unique TCRbeta CDR3 rearrangement, sequence reads were collapsed and filtered. For each sample, productive Simpson clonality was calculated as the square root of Simpson's diversity index over productive rearrangements. TCRdb re-hosts the immuneACCESS table, in-frame sequences only. Its copies lack some clones; in the studies checked, an unresolved V gene accounts for under half of them, and the cause for the rest is not known. That table gives V, J and clone size, and the DNA gave D and trimming. Within this sample are about 69,000 clones, with roughly 80% of them counted one time only. Jointly, the top ten make up under 35% of the sample.

The sequence is built from TRBV24-1 and TRBJ2-3; 9 junctional bases match TRBD2. The sequenced sample was peripheral blood. The sequence derives from a human donor in a cohort sampled during active COVID-19. Read as DNA, the sequence is TGTGCCACCAGTCGAGAGGCGGGGGGGCTGAATACGCAGTATTTT. Its product reads: CATSREAGGLNTQYF.